These T cell receptor beta chains were read from a single sample in a study of post-analysis software for immune sequencing data. TCRdb re-called the PCR reads through MiXCR, storing one row per CDR3 protein. The table has roughly 540,000 distinct CDR3 sequences, around 31% seen once. Material for sequencing was blood. These receptors originate from a girl aged 2-17 years with multiple sclerosis. CDR3s include the opening cysteine and the closing phenylalanine or tryptophan. A D gene is named only where the DNA matches it firmly. Clone size is shown for a subset of rows, as once, few, many or a class of expanded clone.

J gene,CDR3 length,D gene,V gene,clone size,CDR3 protein,CDR3 DNA
TRBJ1-5,17,-,TRBV6-1,-,CASSEQGFGNSNQPQHF,TGTGCCAGCAGTGAACAGGGGTTTGGGAATAGCAATCAGCCCCAGCATTTT
TRBJ1-2,12,-,TRBV3-1,-,CASSQAGEGYTF,TGTGCCAGCAGCCAAGCGGGAGAAGGCTACACCTTC
TRBJ2-5,14,TRBD1,TRBV27,many,CASSPGQWGETQYF,TGTGCCAGCAGTCCGGGACAGTGGGGGGAGACCCAGTACTTC
TRBJ2-3,15,TRBD1,TRBV15,-,CATSEDRAEGDTQYF,TGTGCCACCAGTGAGGACAGGGCTGAAGGAGATACGCAGTATTTT
TRBJ2-1,15,-,TRBV11-1,few,CASSSEGYRFNEQFF,TGTGCCAGCAGCTCCGAGGGGTACAGGTTCAATGAGCAGTTCTTC
TRBJ2-7,11,-,TRBV20-1,many,CSASHAGEQYF,TGCAGTGCTTCCCACGCGGGCGAGCAGTACTTC
TRBJ2-7,15,-,TRBV5-1,-,CASSLDYGIYNEQYF,TGCGCCAGCAGCTTGGATTACGGAATCTACAATGAGCAGTACTTC
TRBJ1-5,14,-,TRBV6-6,few,CASSKTRIDQPQHF,TGTGCCAGCAGTAAGACCAGGATAGATCAGCCCCAGCATTTT
TRBJ1-2,13,-,TRBV29-1,few,CSVEDTGRVGYTF,TGCAGCGTTGAAGATACAGGGAGGGTAGGCTACACCTTC
TRBJ2-3,11,-,TRBV20-1,many,CSAPEPDTQYF,TGCAGTGCTCCTGAACCAGATACGCAGTATTTT
TRBJ1-2,14,-,TRBV27,-,CASSSQPRDYGYTF,TGTGCCAGCAGTTCCCAGCCCCGGGACTATGGCTACACCTTC